This record covers a single TCR beta chain. This entry belongs to a study of blood T cell repertoires in COVID-19. The CDR3 sequence is 14 residues long. V was pared by 2 bases and J by 2 bases, with 10 bases between. CDR1 and CDR2 from the germline V gene are SGHTA and FQGNSA. This table comes from immunoSEQ multiplex PCR, and its TCRdb copy is limited to in-frame clones, with some not included. The sample contains about 160,000 clones, over 75% of which appear only once. The receptor was isolated from a man older than 75 with COVID-19, enrolled during active disease. Sequenced input: peripheral blood. The chain employs TRBV7-2 and TRBJ2-7; D may be TRBD1 (5 bases). In nucleotides, the CDR3 is TGTGCCAGCAGCTTACAGGGAAGGACCTACGAGCAGTACTTC. Protein sequence: CASSLQGRTYEQYF.